The clone carrying this T cell receptor beta chain was observed a few times. Its antigen is not known. Trimming removed 4 bases from V and 8 bases from J; junction bases left unmatched: 10. Germline-derived CDR1 and CDR2 are LGHNA and YNFKEQ. The CDR3 is made up of 15 amino acids. The data stem from a study of identical twins. Findings and limits, study-wide: In zero-insertion analyses, partial confounding could arise from invariant MAIT and iNKT cells.

Template switching introduced a universal primer site, and the cDNA bore unique molecular identifiers. MiXCR was run by TCRdb on the 5' RACE reads, yielding one entry per CDR3 protein. The profile shows 400,000 to 550,000 distinct CDR3 sequences, 13% to 15% of them singletons. These same records also appear under a second study, on yellow fever vaccine responses in identical twins.

The source of this sequence is a woman aged 18-35 years in good health. Sequencing input: CD4+ T cells sorted from blood. The chain is built from TRBV4-2 and TRBJ2-1; 8 positions agree with TRBD2. CDR3 residues: CASSPAAGARDEQFF. Written as DNA, the CDR3 is TGTGCCAGCAGCCCAGCAGCGGGGGCAAGGGATGAGCAGTTCTTC.